The T cell receptor (beta chain) described here comes from a study of cytomegalovirus exposure and HLA in healthy donors. General study results and limits: Most observed TCR sequences were rare, whereas some public TCRs were detected in many donors.

Primers for the PCR totalled 60 Vbeta and 13 Jbeta. The table came from immunoSEQ multiplex PCR; TCRdb's copy has only in-frame clones and leaves some out. The sample consists of about 200,000 clones, about 88% of them appearing once. Germline trimming cut 7 bases from V and 4 bases from J; bases unmatched to any gene: 10. This CDR3 is built from 15 residues. The germline CDR1 and CDR2 sequences are MDHEN and SYDVKM. Everyone who donated was a healthy bone marrow donor. In the case of this clone: Its antigen is unidentified.

Specimen: PBMCs. The genes are TRBV28 and TRBJ1-3, with TRBD1 matching 7 bases. The TCR was taken from a woman under 40 in good health and CMV-seronegative. CDR3 loop: CASTSPGTAGNTIYF. The CDR3, as DNA: TGTGCCAGCACCTCCCCGGGGACAGCCGGAAACACCATATATTTT.